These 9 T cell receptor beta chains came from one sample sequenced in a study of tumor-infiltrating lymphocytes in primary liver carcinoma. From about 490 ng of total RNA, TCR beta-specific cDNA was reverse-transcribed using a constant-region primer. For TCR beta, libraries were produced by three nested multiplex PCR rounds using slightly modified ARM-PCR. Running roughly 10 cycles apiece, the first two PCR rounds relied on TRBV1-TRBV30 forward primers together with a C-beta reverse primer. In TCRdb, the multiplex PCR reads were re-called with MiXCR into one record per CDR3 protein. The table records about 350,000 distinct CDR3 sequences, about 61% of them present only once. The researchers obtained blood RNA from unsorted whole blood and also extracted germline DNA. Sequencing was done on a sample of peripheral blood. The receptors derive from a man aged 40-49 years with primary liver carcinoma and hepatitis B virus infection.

For the CDR3, the DNA is TGTGCCAGCAGCTTAGCCCGACAGGGATTCGTCGGTTATACCACTGAAGCTTTCTTT. This encodes CASSLARQGFVGYTTEAFF. This sequence joins TRBV11-2 and TRBJ1-1; 7 bases map to TRBD1. The CDR3 is made up of 19 amino acids. The ends lost 1 base at V and 4 bases at J; junction bases unmatched: 18. Per the germline V gene, CDR1 is SGHAT and CDR2 is FQNNGV.

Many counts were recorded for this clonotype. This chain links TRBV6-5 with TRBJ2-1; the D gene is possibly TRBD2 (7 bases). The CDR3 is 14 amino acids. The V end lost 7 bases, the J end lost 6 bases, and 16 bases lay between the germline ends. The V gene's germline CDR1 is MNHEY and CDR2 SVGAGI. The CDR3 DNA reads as TGTGCCAGCATCGGGGGGCCAAGCGGCAATGAGCAGTTCTTC. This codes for CASIGGPSGNEQFF.

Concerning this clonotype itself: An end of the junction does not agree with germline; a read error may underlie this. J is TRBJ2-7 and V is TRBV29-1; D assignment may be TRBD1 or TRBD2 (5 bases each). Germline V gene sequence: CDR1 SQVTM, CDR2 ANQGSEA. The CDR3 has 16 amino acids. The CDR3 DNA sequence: TGCAGAGTTGTACGTGGTCGGGGCGGGTCTGTCCTCGAGCAGTACTTC. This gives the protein CRVVRGRGGSVLEQYF.

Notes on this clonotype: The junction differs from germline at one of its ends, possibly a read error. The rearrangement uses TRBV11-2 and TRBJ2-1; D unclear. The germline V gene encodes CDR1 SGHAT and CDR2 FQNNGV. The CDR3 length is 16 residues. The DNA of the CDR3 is TGTGCAAGCAGCTTAGCAGGCCGCATAATTTACAATGGGCAGTTCTTC. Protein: CASSLAGRIIYNGQFF.

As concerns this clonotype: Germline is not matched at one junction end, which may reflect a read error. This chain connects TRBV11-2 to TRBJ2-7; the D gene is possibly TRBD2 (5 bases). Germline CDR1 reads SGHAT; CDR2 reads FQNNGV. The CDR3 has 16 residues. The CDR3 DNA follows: TGTGTCAGCAGCTTGGATTGGACTTGCGCCTCCTACGAGCAGTACTTC. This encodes CVSSLDWTCASYEQYF.

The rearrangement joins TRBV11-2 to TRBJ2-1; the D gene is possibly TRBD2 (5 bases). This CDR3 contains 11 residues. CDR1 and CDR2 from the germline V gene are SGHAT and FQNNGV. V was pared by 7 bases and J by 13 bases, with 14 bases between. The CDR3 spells CASNSLAEQFF. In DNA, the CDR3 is TGTGCCAGCAACTCGCTAGCTGAACAGTTCTTC.

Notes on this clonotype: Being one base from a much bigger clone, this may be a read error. The CDR3 DNA reads as TGTGCTAGTGGTACGGACATCCAAGAGACCCAGTACTTC. It yields the protein CASGTDIQETQYF. The J gene is TRBJ2-5, the V gene TRBV12-5; a weak D match, TRBD1 (5 bases). This CDR3 has 13 residues. Trimming pared 5 bases from V and 1 base from J, leaving 8 bases between. Germline lookup yields CDR1 LGHNT and CDR2 FRNRAP.

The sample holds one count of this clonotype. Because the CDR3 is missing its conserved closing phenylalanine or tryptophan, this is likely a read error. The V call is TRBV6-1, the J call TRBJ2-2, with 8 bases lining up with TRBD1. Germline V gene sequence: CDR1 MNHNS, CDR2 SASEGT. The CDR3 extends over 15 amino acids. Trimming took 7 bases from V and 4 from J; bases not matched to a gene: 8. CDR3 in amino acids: CASIRTGSSTGELFL. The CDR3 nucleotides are TGTGCCAGCATCAGGACAGGGTCTTCCACCGGGGAGCTGTTTCTT.

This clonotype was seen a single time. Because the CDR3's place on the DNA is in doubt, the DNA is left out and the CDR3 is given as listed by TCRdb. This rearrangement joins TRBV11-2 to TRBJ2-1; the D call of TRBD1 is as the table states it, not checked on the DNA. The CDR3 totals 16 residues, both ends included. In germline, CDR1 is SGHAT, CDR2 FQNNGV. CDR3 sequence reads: CAGSLVGTGNYNERFF.